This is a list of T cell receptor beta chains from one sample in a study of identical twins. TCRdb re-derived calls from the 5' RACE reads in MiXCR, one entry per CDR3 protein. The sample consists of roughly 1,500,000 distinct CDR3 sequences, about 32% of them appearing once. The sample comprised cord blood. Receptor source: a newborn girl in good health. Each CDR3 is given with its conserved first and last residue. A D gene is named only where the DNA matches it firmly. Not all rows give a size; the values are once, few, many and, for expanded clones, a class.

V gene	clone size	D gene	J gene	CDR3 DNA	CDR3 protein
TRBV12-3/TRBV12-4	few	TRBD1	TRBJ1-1	TGTGCCAGCACCGGTGCCGGGACAGGGGGTCCCAACACTGAAGCTTTCTTT	CASTGAGTGGPNTEAFF
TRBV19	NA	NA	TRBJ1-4	TGTGCCAGTAGGACCGACGGCAATGAAAAACTGTTTTTT	CASRTDGNEKLFF
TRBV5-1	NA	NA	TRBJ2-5	TGCGCCAGCAGCTTCAACGCAAGACAAGAGACCCAGTACTTC	CASSFNARQETQYF
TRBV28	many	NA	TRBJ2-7	TGTGCCAGCAGTTCCGGGGGCACGGGCTCCTACGAGCAGTACTTC	CASSSGGTGSYEQYF
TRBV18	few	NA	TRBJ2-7	TGTGCCAGCTCACCACAGTCAACAGACTACGAGCAGTACTTC	CASSPQSTDYEQYF
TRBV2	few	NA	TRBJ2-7	TGTGCCAGCCATCCAGGGACATATCTTTACGAGCAGTACTTC	CASHPGTYLYEQYF
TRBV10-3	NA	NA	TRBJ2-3	TGTGCCATCAGTGAGTCGAGTCCCCGTATCGATACGCAGTATTTT	CAISESSPRIDTQYF
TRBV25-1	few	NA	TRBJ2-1	TGTGCCAGCAGTTCGTACCCGAGGTCCTACAATGAGCAGTTCTTC	CASSSYPRSYNEQFF
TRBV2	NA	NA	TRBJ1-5	TGTGCCAGCAGCCGGGACTCTTGGGTTCAGCCCCAGCATTTT	CASSRDSWVQPQHF
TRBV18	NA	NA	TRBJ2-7	TGTGCCGGCTCACCTTCTTTGGGGGAGCAGTACTTC	CAGSPSLGEQYF
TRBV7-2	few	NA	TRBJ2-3	TGTGCCAGCAGCTTAATCGGGCTCAGCCACGATACGCAGTATTTT	CASSLIGLSHDTQYF
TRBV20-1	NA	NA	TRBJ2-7	TGCAGTGCTATCGACAGGATACCCTACGAGCAGTACTTC	CSAIDRIPYEQYF
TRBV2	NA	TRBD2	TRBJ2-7	TGTGCCAGCCAACGGGGACTAGGCTACGAGCAGTACTTC	CASQRGLGYEQYF
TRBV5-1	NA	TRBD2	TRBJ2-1	TGCGCCAGCAGTACCGGGACTAGCTGCAATGAGCAGTTCTTC	CASSTGTSCNEQFF
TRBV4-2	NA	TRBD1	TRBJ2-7	TGTGCCAGCAGCCAACAAGGGGGCCCACCCTACGAGCAGTACTTC	CASSQQGGPPYEQYF
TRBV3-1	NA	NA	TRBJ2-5	TGTGCCAGCAGCCAACAGGGGAGGGTGTACCAAGAGACCCAGTACTTC	CASSQQGRVYQETQYF
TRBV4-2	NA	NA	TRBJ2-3	TGTGCCGGCAGCCAAGTCGGGTGGTTTAGCGTCCTAGATACGCAGTATTTT	CAGSQVGWFSVLDTQYF
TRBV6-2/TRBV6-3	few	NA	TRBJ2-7	TGTGCCAGCACTCCGGGACTGCCCCAATACGAGCAGTACTTC	CASTPGLPQYEQYF
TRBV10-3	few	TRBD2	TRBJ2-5	TGTGCCATCAGTGCCTCTATAGGACTAGCGGGGGACCAAGAGACCCAGTACTTC	CAISASIGLAGDQETQYF
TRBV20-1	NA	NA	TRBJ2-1	TGCAGTGCTACCAACCAGGGCCATGAGCAGTTCTTC	CSATNQGHEQFF
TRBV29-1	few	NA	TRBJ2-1	TGCAGCGTTGGAAGGACAGAGTGGATTGGAGACAATGAGCAGTTCTTC	CSVGRTEWIGDNEQFF
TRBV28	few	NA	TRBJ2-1	TGTGCCAGCACCCCCGACGACCCATACAATGAGCAGTTCTTC	CASTPDDPYNEQFF
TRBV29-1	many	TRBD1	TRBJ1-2	TGCAGCGTTGAAGCCGGGACAGGCGCAGTTTATGGCTACACCTTC	CSVEAGTGAVYGYTF
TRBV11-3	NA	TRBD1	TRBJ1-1	TGTGCCAGCAGCTTAGGGACGGGACAGGGTAGCACCGAAGCTTTCTTT	CASSLGTGQGSTEAFF
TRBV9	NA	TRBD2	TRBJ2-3	TGTGCCAGCAGCGCTGGACTAGCGGGGGGGCATGCGCAGTATTTT	CASSAGLAGGHAQYF
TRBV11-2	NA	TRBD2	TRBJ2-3	TGTGCCAGCAGCTTCCCGGGACTAGCGGGGGGGCCCCCTTTAGATATCACAGATACGCAGTATTTT	CASSFPGLAGGPPLDITDTQYF
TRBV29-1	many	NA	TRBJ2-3	TGCAGCGTCCTCACAAGTGCCCTCACAGATACGCAGTATTTT	CSVLTSALTDTQYF
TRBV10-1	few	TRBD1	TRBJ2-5	TGCGCCGGACAGGATCTCCAAGAGACCCAGTACTTC	CAGQDLQETQYF
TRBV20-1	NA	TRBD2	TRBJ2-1	TGCAGTGCTAGAGACCCGGGACTAGCCGGGACCCAGTTCTTC	CSARDPGLAGTQFF
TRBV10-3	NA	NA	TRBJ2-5	TGTGCCTCCGCCGGGACTTCAGAAGAGACCCAGTACTTC	CASAGTSEETQYF
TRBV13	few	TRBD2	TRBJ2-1	TGTGCCAGCAGCTTAGTTTATGCGGGAGGGCCTGTCAATGAGCAGTTCTTC	CASSLVYAGGPVNEQFF
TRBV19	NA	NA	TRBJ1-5	TGTGCCAGTAGTCGGGCAGGAGGTCAGCCCCAGCATTTT	CASSRAGGQPQHF
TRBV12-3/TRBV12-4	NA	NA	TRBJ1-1	TGTGCCAGCACCACCTCGAGGGGAGGCCCAAACATCGAAGCTTTCTTT	CASTTSRGGPNIEAFF
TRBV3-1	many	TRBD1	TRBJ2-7	TGTGCCAGCAGTCAAGGGACAGGCTACGAGCAGTACTTC	CASSQGTGYEQYF
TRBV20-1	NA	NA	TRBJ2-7	TGCAGTGCCCTTCTTAAAACCTACGAGCAGTACTTC	CSALLKTYEQYF
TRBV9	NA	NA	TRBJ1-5	TGCGCCAGCAGCGTAGGGATGTGGGTCGATAGCAATCAGCCCCAGCATTTT	CASSVGMWVDSNQPQHF
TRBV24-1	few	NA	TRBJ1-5	TGTGCCACCAGTGATGTAAGGGGGGGGAACAATCAGCCCCAGCATTTT	CATSDVRGGNNQPQHF
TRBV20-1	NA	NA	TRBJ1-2	TGCAGTGCTAGGGGGCAGGAAGCCGGCTACACCTTC	CSARGQEAGYTF
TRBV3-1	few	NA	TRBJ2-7	TGTGCCAGCAGCCAAGACAGTCCGGTCTACGAGCAGTACTTC	CASSQDSPVYEQYF
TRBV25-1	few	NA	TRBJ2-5	TGTGCCAGCAGTCCCCAGAGGCCCGTCCAAGAGACCCAGTACTTC	CASSPQRPVQETQYF
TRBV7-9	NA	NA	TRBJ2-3	TGTGCCAGCAGCTTCAGACCGGGACGCCAAGATACGCAGTATTTT	CASSFRPGRQDTQYF
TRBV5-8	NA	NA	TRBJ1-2	TGTGCCAGCAGCGGGCCAGATGGTGACTATGGCTACACCTTC	CASSGPDGDYGYTF
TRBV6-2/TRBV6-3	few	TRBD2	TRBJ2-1	TGTGCCAGCAGACGGGAGGGAGGCTCCTACAATGAGCAGTTCTTC	CASRREGGSYNEQFF
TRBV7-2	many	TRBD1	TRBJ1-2	TGTGCCAGCAGCCCAGGACAGGGACCTAACTATGGCTACACCTTC	CASSPGQGPNYGYTF
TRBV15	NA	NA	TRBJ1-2	TGTGCCACCAGCAGAGACCCTCGACAGGTTAACTATGGCTACACCTTC	CATSRDPRQVNYGYTF
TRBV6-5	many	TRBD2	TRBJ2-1	TGTGCCAGCAGTTACGGGCTAGCGGGAGGATACAATGAGCAGTTCTTC	CASSYGLAGGYNEQFF
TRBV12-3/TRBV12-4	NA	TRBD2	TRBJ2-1	TGTGCCAGCAGCCCGGGACTAGCAAGACACAGTGAGCAGTTCTTC	CASSPGLARHSEQFF
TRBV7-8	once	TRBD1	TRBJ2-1	TGTGCCAGCAGCCACGTGACAGGGGCCTATTACAATGAGCAGTTCTTC	CASSHVTGAYYNEQFF
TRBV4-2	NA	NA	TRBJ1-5	TGTGCCAGCAGCCAGCTGGTCAGGGCCAATCAGCCCCAGCATTTT	CASSQLVRANQPQHF